The clone carrying this T cell receptor (beta chain) was detected ten times or more. TCR beta CDR3 sequences were amplified from RNA transcripts. Using the HTBI primer set, a first-round RT-PCR was run on the TCR CDR3. TCRdb reanalysed the multiplex PCR reads using MiXCR and keeps one entry per CDR3 protein. This table has hundreds of thousands of distinct CDR3 sequences, about 20% appearing once. The sample originates from a study of T cells in Graves' hyperthyroidism and ophthalmopathy. Trimming removed 6 bases from V and 8 bases from J, with 14 bases in between. This CDR3 has 12 amino acids. From germline, CDR1 is DFQATT and CDR2 SNEGSKA (reference sequence).

This TCR came from a woman younger than 35 with Graves' hyperthyroidism. The specimen was blood. The J gene is TRBJ1-5, the V gene TRBV20-1; possible D gene TRBD1, 5 bases. The CDR3 spells CSARGNRKPQHF. For the CDR3, the DNA is TGCAGTGCCCGGGGGAATCGCAAGCCCCAGCATTTT.